This T cell receptor (beta chain) emerged from a study of T cells in Graves' hyperthyroidism and ophthalmopathy. Study outcomes and limitations: Separating ophthalmopathy from stable hyperthyroidism was achieved by a 13 V-J model. Model predictions of ophthalmopathy came a median approximately 6.2 months before onset.

Per germline, CDR1 MNHEY and CDR2 SVGEGT. The V and J ends lost 0 bases and 5 bases respectively, with 4 bases between them. This CDR3 has 12 residues. Amplified regions were TCR beta CDR3 sequences from RNA transcripts. The TCR CDR3 first-round RT-PCR relied on the HTBI primer set. TCRdb re-analysed the multiplex PCR reads in MiXCR, keeping a single row per CDR3 protein. The sample has approximately 420,000 distinct CDR3 sequences, roughly an eighth seen once; the top ten hold approximately 5.3%. This clonotype was seen at least ten times. Antigen specificity is unknown. Hyperthyroidism had been newly diagnosed in patients aged 18 to 65, and its duration was under 2 months. Diagnoses rested on clinical symptoms, serum thyroxine and TRAb, thyroid ultrasound and orbital computed tomography.

The J gene is TRBJ1-2, the V gene TRBV6-2 or TRBV6-3; D not certain. This TCR was sampled from a woman younger than 35 with Graves' hyperthyroidism. What was sequenced was blood. The CDR3 is CASSYSVYGYTF. The CDR3 DNA reads TGTGCCAGCAGTTACTCGGTATATGGCTACACCTTC.